The rows below give T cell receptor beta chains drawn from one sample of a study of shared clonotypes between healthy human individuals. Clones were sequenced by immunoSEQ multiplex PCR, and TCRdb holds only the in-frame ones, with some missing. The sample records 950,000 to 1,300,000 clones, about 74% being singletons. Sequences were obtained from memory CD4+ T cells sorted from blood. Receptors were obtained from a man aged 18-30 years in good health. Both conserved end residues are part of each CDR3. The D gene is left open where the match is weak.

v_call	cdr3_length	d_call	cdr3_aa
TRBV4-1	15	.	CASSQAYTGRDGYTF
TRBV7-2	14	TRBD1	CASSKQGANTEAFF
TRBV28	14	.	CASSLGQANEKLFF
TRBV5-4	14	.	CASGLGGRDEKLFF
TRBV5-3	15	.	CARSLEPPQDTEAFF
TRBV2	15	TRBD2	CASSVQRGGLEELFF
TRBV27	14	.	CASSPRGTHTEAFF
TRBV6-5	15	.	CASSRDVANTGELFF
TRBV9	14	.	CASSVEGGNSPLHF
TRBV30	15	TRBD1	CAWSQGTGGPEKLFF